Given below is one T cell receptor (beta chain) in context. Its target is unknown. The CDR3 is 15 residues long. The V end was cut by 4 bases, the J end by 0 bases, with 11 bases between. CDR1 is SEHNR, CDR2 FQNEAQ, per germline (reference sequence). The data belong to a study of shared clonotypes between healthy human individuals. TCRdb keeps only in-frame clones here, not all; method: immunoSEQ multiplex PCR. This table holds about 2 million clones, less than 95% found once. Study results and caveats: Against clonotypes common to all four donors, non-shared ones had lower generation probabilities. Donor scarcity curtailed the genetic and exposure-history diversity represented herein.

In the naive CD8 group, cells lacked CD45RO and were positively selected for CCR7, so terminally differentiated effector memory CD45RA+ cells were left out. Among the donors, all were Caucasian adults who lived in Nashville, Tennessee. The sequence was obtained from a man aged 18 to 29 in good health. The sequencing sample was made of naive CD8+ T cells sorted from blood. The chain has TRBV7-9 and TRBJ2-3; a possible D gene is TRBD2 (6 bases). The CDR3 here is CASSYASDSTDTQYF. CDR3 nucleotides: TGTGCCAGCAGCTACGCTAGCGATAGCACAGATACGCAGTATTTT.